Here is one T cell receptor beta chain with its context. The data were taken from a study of T cells expressing NK-cell markers. Production of TCR beta cDNA relied on 5'RACE template switching with UMIs. From the 5' RACE reads, TCRdb lists one entry per CDR3 protein and no DNA. The sample shows about 150,000 distinct CDR3 sequences, and 12% sits with its ten largest clones. The germline gives CDR1 SGHAT, CDR2 FQNNGV. This CDR3 is built from 14 residues. Sequencing was performed on blood T cells: a sorted CD56 or NKG2C T cell subset, CD4+ or CD8+ T cells, or bulk PBMC T cells (not recorded which). The rearrangement joins TRBV11-2 to TRBJ2-2. The sequence derives from a man aged 18 to 30 in good health. CDR3 sequence: CASSPSTGTGELFF.